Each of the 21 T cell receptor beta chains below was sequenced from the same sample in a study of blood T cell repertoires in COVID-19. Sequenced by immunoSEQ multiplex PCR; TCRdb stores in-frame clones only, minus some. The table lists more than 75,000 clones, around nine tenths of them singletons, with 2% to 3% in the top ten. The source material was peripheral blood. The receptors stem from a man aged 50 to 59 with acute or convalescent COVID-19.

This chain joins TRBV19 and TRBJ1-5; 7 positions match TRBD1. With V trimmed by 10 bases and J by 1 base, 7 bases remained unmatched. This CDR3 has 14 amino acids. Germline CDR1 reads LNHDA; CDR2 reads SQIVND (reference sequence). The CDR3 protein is CATRGDSSNQPQHF. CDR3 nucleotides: TGTGCCACCAGGGGGGACTCGAGCAATCAGCCCCAGCATTTT.

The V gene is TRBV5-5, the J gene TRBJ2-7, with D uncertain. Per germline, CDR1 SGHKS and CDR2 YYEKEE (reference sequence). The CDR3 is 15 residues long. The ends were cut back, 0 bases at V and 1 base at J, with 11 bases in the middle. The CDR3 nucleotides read TGTGCCAGCAGCTTGGCCGTGGGCCTTTCCTACGAGCAGTACGTC. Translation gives CASSLAVGLSYEQYV.

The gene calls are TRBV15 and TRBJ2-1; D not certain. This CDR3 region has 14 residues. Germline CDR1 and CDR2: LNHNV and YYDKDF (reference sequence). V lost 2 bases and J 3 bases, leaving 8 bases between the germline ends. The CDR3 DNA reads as TGTGCCACCAGCAGACAGGAAGGCTACAATGAGCAGTTCTTC. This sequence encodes CATSRQEGYNEQFF.

For the CDR3, the DNA is TGTGCCAGTACCCCGGGGACAGGGCCGAATCAGCCCCAGCATTTT. It is translated as CASTPGTGPNQPQHF. The chain employs TRBV19 and TRBJ1-5; 9 nucleotides line up with TRBD1. This CDR3 is 15 amino acids long. The junction had 8 bases not matched to a gene; V was cut back by 7 bases and J by 4 bases. Germline V lookup: CDR1 LNHDA, CDR2 SQIVND (reference sequence).

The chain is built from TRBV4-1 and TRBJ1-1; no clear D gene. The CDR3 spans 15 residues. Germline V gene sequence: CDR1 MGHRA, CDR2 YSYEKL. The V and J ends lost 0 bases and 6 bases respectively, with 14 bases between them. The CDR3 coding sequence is TGCGCCAGCAGCCAAGACGTGTCGGGGAGACCTGAAGCTTTCTTT. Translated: CASSQDVSGRPEAFF.

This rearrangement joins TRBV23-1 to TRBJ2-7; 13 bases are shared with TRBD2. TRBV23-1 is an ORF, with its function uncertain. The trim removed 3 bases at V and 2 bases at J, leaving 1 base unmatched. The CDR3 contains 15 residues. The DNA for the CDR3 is TGCGCCAGCAGTCAGACTAGCGGGGGGCCCTACGAGCAGTACGTC. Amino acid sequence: CASSQTSGGPYEQYV.

The CDR3 sequence is CASSSSKSGNTEAFF. CDR3 DNA sequence: TGTGCCAGCTCATCCTCCAAGTCCGGGAACACTGAAGCTTTCTTT. V and J are TRBV18 and TRBJ1-1; no clear D. The germline V gene has CDR1 KGHSH and CDR2 LQKENI. There are 15 residues in the CDR3. Deletions cut 5 bases from V and 1 base from J, with 14 bases between. Combining the CDR3 with reference TRBV18 and TRBJ1-1 gives the whole variable domain NAGVMQNPRHLVRRRGQEARLRCSPMKGHSHVYWYRQLPEEGLKFMVYLQKENIIDESGMPKERFSAEFPKEGPSILRIQQVVRGDSAAYFCASSSSKSGNTEAFFGQGTRLTVV.

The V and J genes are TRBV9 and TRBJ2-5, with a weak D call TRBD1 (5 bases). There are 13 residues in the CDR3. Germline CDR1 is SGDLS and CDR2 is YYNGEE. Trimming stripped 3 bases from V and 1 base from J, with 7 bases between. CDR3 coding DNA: TGTGCCAGCAGCGAGACAGCCCAAGAGACCCAGTACTTC. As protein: CASSETAQETQYF.

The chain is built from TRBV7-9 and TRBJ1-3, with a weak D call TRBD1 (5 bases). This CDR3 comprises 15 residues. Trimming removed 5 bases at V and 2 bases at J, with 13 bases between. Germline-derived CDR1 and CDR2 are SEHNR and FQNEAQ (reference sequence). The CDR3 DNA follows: TGTGCCAGCAGCCCCGTACAGGTGGCTGGAAACACCATATATTTT. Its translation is CASSPVQVAGNTIYF.

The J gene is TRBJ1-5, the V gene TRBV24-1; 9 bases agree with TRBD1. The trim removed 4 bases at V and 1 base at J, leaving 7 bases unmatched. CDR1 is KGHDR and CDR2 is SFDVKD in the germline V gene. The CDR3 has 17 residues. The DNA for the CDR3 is TGTGCCACCAGTGACCCGAAACAGGGGGCGAGCAATCAGCCCCAGCATTTT. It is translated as CATSDPKQGASNQPQHF.

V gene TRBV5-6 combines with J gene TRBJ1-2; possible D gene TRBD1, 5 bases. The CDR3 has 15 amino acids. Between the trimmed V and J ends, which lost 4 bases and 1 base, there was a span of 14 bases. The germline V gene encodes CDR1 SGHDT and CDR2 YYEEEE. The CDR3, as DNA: TGTGCCAGCAGCCTGGCTCGGGGGAATAACTATGGCTACACCTTC. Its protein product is CASSLARGNNYGYTF.

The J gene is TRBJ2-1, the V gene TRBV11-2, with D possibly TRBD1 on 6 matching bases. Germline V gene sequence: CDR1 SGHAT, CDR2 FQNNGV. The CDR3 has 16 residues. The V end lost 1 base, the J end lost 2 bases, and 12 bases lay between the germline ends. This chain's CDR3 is CASSLATGIPYNEQFF. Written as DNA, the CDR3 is TGTGCCAGCAGCTTAGCTACAGGGATCCCCTACAATGAGCAGTTCTTC.

CDR3 nucleotide sequence: TGTGCCAGCAGCATCGGACTCTCAGATACGCAGTATTTT. Encoded protein: CASSIGLSDTQYF. V and J are TRBV11-1 and TRBJ2-3, with D possibly TRBD2 on 5 matching bases. V lost 5 bases to trimming and J lost 4 bases, with 10 bases between them. Germline CDR1 and CDR2: SGHAT and FQDESV (reference sequence). This CDR3 region has 13 residues.

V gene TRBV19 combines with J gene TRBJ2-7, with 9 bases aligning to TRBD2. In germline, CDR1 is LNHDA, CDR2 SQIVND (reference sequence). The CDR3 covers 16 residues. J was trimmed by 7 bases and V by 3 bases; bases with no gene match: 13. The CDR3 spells CASSMSGASGMREQYF. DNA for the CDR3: TGTGCCAGTAGTATGTCCGGGGCTAGCGGGATGAGGGAGCAGTACTTC. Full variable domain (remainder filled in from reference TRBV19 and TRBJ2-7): DGGITQSPKYLFRKEGQNVTLSCEQNLNHDAMYWYRQDPGQGLRLIYYSQIVNDFQKGDIAEGYSVSREKKESFPLTVTSAQKNPTAFYLCASSMSGASGMREQYFGPGTRLTVT.

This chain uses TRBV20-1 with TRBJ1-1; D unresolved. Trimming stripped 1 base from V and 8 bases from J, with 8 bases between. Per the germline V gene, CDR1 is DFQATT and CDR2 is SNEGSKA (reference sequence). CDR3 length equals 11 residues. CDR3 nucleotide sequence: TGCAGTGCTAGAGCTCGTGAGGAAGCTTTCTTT. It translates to CSARAREEAFF.

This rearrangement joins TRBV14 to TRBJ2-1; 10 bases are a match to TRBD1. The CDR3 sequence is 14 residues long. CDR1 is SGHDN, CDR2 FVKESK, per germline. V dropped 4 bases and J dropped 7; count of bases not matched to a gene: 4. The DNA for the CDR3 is TGTGCCAGCAGCCCCTGGACAGGGGGAAATGAGCAGTTCTTC. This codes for CASSPWTGGNEQFF.

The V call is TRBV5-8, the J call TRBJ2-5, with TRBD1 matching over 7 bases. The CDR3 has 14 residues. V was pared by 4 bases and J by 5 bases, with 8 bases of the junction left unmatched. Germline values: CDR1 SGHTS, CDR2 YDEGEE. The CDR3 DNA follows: TGTGCCAGCAGCGCCACAGGGGTCGAGGAGACCCAGTACTTC. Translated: CASSATGVEETQYF.

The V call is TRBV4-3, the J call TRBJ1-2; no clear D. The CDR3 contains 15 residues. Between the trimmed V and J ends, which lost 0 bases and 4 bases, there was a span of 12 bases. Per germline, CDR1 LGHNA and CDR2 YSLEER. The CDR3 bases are TGCGCCAGCAGCCAAGATTACCGGGGAGGCTATGGCTACACCTTC. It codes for CASSQDYRGGYGYTF.

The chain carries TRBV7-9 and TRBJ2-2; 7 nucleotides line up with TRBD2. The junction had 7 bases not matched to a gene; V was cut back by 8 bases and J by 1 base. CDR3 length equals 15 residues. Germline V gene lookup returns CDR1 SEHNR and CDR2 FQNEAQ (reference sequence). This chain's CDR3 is CASGPPGGNTGELFF. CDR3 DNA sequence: TGTGCCAGCGGCCCCCCGGGGGGGAACACCGGGGAGCTGTTTTTT.

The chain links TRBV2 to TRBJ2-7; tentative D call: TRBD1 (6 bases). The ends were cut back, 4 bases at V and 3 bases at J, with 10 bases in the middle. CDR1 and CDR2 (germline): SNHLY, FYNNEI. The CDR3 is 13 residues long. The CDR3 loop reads CASSVGQYYEQYF. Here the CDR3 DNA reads TGTGCCAGCAGTGTTGGACAGTACTACGAGCAGTACTTC.

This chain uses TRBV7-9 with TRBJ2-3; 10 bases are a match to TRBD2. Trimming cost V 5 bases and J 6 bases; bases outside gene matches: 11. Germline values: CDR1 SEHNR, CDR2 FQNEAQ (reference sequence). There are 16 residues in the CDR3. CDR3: CASSPAATSGTDTQYF. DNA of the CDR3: TGTGCCAGCAGCCCAGCCGCAACTAGCGGGACTGATACGCAGTATTTT.